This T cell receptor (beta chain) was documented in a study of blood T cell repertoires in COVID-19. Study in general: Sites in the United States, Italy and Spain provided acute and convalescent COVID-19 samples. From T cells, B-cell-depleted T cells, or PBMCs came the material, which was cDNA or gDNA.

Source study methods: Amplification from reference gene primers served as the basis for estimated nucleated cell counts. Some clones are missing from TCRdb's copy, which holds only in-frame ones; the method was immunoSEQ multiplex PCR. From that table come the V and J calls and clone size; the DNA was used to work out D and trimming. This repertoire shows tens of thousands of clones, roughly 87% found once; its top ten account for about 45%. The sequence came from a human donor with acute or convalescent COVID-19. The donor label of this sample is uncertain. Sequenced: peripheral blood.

The CDR3: CASSFQRGGQGYEQYF. The DNA of the CDR3 is TGTGCCAGCAGCTTTCAGCGGGGGGGACAGGGCTACGAGCAGTACTTC. The rearrangement uses TRBV7-2 and TRBJ2-7; tentatively, D is TRBD2 (10 bases). The CDR3 covers 16 residues. Germline-derived CDR1 and CDR2 are SGHTA and FQGNSA. Trimming left V 3 bases short and J 3 bases short, with 18 bases between. The variable domain in full, with the rest retrieved from reference TRBV7-2 and TRBJ2-7, is GAGVSQSPSNKVTEKGKDVELRCDPISGHTALYWYRQSLGQGLEFLIYFQGNSAPDKSGLPSDRFSAERTGGSVSTLTIQRTQQEDSAVYLCASSFQRGGQGYEQYFGPGTRLTVT.